This TCR beta chain derives from a study of blood T cell repertoires in COVID-19. Study-wide background: Samples representing acute and convalescent COVID-19 were sourced from the United States, Italy and Spain.

Original processing notes: Reference gene primer amplification yielded estimated nucleated cell counts. Produced via immunoSEQ multiplex PCR; TCRdb's table is partial and in-frame only. The DNA was the basis for D and trimming; V, J and clone size are from that table. The table lists 170,000 or so clones, approximately 81% of them singletons. This clone came up many times. Specimen: peripheral blood. The sequence was collected from a man between 18 and 29 years old with active or convalescent COVID-19.

CDR3 coding DNA: TGTGCCAGCAGCTTAGATCACCTAGCCTACAATGAGCAGTTCTTC. Translated, it gives CASSLDHLAYNEQFF. The chain employs TRBV7-3 and TRBJ2-1; D call uncertain. The germline CDR1 and CDR2 sequences are SGHTA and FQGTGA. The CDR3 consists of 15 residues. The V gene lost 2 bases and the J gene lost 2 bases, with 10 bases spanning the gap. Combining the CDR3 with reference TRBV7-3 and TRBJ2-1 gives the whole variable domain GAGVSQTPSNKVTEKGKYVELRCDPISGHTALYWYRQSLGQGPEFLIYFQGTGAADDSGLPNDRFFAVRPEGSVSTLKIQRTERGDSAVYLCASSLDHLAYNEQFFGPGTRLTVL.